This entry concerns a single TCR beta chain. The antigen is undetermined. This record belongs to a study of cytomegalovirus exposure and HLA in healthy donors. Background on the study: Within the Caucasian-associated ancestry cluster were 81% of the approximately 400 genotyped donors. Study-wide results and caveats: Data from an earlier analysis indicated that most TCR beta V segments were productive either about 87% or about 30% of the time. Using the classifier, cytomegalovirus status was reportedly diagnosed with high specificity and sensitivity.

Researchers ran the PCR with 60 Vbeta and 13 Jbeta primers. Profiled with immunoSEQ multiplex PCR; TCRdb holds only in-frame clones, not every one. The repertoire includes around 150,000 clones, approximately 70% of them detected once, and roughly 7.1% sits in the top ten. Between the trimmed V and J ends, which lost 3 bases and 10 bases, there was a span of 7 bases. The CDR3 extends over 11 amino acids. Germline V gene sequence: CDR1 MNHNY, CDR2 SVGAGI (reference sequence). The chain employs TRBV6-6 and TRBJ2-1, with TRBD2 as a possible D gene (5 bases). The sequence was collected from a man between 40 and 49 years old in good health and CMV-seropositive. Sequencing was carried out using PBMCs. The CDR3, as DNA: TGTGCCAGCAGTTATTCGGGGGAGCAGTTCTTC. Residues: CASSYSGEQFF.